This paragraph covers one T cell receptor beta chain sequence. Germline CDR1 SQVTM, CDR2 ANQGSEA. This CDR3 comprises 15 residues. V lost 1 base, J lost 2 bases, and 3 bases stayed unmatched. The record originates from a study of blood T cell repertoires in COVID-19. Some clones are missing from TCRdb's copy, which holds only in-frame ones; the method was immunoSEQ multiplex PCR. This table has about 97,000 clones, about nine tenths appearing once. What was sequenced was peripheral blood. This clonotype originated in a man in his 60s with acute or convalescent COVID-19. This chain joins TRBV29-1 and TRBJ2-1; 9 bases agree with TRBD2. Here the CDR3 DNA reads TGCAGCGTTGAAGGGGCGGGGGGGCCCTACAATGAGCAGTTCTTC. It translates to CSVEGAGGPYNEQFF.